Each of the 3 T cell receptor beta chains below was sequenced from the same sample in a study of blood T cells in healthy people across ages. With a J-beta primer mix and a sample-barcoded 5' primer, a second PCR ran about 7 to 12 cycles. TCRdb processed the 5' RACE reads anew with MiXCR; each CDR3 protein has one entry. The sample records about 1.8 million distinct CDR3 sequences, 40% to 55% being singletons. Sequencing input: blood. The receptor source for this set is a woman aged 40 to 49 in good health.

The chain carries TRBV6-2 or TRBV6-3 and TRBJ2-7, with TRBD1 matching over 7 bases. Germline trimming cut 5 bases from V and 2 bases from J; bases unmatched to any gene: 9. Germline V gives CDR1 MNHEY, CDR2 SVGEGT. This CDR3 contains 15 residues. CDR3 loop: CASSHSGTEAYEQYF. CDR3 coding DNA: TGTGCCAGCAGTCATTCCGGGACAGAGGCCTACGAGCAGTACTTC.

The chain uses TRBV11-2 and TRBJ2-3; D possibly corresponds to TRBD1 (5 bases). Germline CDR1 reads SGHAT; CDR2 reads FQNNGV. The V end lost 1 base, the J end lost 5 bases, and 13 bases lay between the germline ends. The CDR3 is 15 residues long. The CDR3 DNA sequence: TGTGCCAGCAGCTTAGTACCTATTCAGGGAGATACGCAGTATTTT. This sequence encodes CASSLVPIQGDTQYF.

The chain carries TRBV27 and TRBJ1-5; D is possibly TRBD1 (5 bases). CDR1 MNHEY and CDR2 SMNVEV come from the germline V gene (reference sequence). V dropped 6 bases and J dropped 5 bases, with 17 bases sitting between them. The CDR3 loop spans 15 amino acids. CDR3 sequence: CASSPGNGPDQPQHF. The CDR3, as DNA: TGTGCCAGCAGCCCAGGGAATGGGCCTGATCAGCCCCAGCATTTT.